The present T cell receptor (beta chain) was sequenced within a study of blood T cell repertoires in COVID-19. Clones were read by immunoSEQ multiplex PCR, and TCRdb kept only the in-frame ones, dropping some. The table lists about 21,000 clones, 80% of them singletons. Germline-derived CDR1 and CDR2 are LNHDA and SQIVND (reference sequence). V shed 6 bases and J shed 2 bases, with 9 bases lying between them. The CDR3 covers 13 residues. V usage is TRBV19 and J usage is TRBJ2-3; tentatively, D is TRBD1 (5 bases). The sequenced material came from peripheral blood. The sequence came from a man aged 60-69 years with active COVID-19. The CDR3 protein is CASSPRVTDTQYF. The CDR3 nucleotides read TGTGCCAGTAGCCCCAGGGTCACAGATACGCAGTATTTT. Full variable domain (outside the CDR3, taken from reference TRBV19 and TRBJ2-3): DGGITQSPKYLFRKEGQNVTLSCEQNLNHDAMYWYRQDPGQGLRLIYYSQIVNDFQKGDIAEGYSVSREKKESFPLTVTSAQKNPTAFYLCASSPRVTDTQYFGPGTRLTVL.